This TCR beta chain was sequenced during a study of OX40 agonist ivuxolimab in advanced cancers. The overall study: People in dose escalation had one of these cancers: hepatocellular carcinoma, melanoma, renal cell or head and neck cancer.

A word on this clone: One end of the junction varies from germline; a read error may be responsible.

The CDR3 spans 15 residues. Germline V gene data show CDR1 as SSHAT and CDR2 as FNYEAQ (reference sequence). Clones were read by immunoSEQ multiplex PCR, and TCRdb kept only the in-frame ones, dropping some. The sample lists roughly 70,000 clones; around 89% were seen once. The V and J genes are TRBV7-7 and TRBJ2-1; no firm D call. This receptor was identified in an adult with an advanced solid tumor such as melanoma, head and neck, liver or kidney cancer. This sample comprised CD4+ or CD8+ T cells sorted from blood, obtained in a trial of the OX40 agonist ivuxolimab. The CDR3 spells CASSRREVSYNEQFF. CDR3 DNA: TGTGCTAGCAGCCGAAGAGAAGTCTCCTACAATGAGCAGTTCTTC.